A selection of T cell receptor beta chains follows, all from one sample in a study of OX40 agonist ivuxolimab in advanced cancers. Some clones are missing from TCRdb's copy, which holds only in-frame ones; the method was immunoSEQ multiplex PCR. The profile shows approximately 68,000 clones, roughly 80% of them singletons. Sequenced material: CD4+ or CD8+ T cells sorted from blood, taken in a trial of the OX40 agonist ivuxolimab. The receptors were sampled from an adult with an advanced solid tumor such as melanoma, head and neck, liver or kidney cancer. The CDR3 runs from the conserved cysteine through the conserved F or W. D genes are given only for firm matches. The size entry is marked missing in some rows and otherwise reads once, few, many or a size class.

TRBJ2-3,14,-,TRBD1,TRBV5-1,CASSTGTVTDTQYF,TGCGCCAGCAGCACCGGGACAGTCACAGATACGCAGTATTTT
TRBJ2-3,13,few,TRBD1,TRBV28,CASRTGSPDTQYF,TGTGCCAGCAGGACAGGGAGTCCAGATACGCAGTATTTT
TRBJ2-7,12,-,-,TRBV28,CASNPAGEEQYF,TGTGCCAGCAATCCGGCGGGTGAAGAGCAGTACTTC
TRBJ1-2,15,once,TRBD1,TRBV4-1,CASSPTGGDSYGYTF,TGCGCCAGCAGCCCAACAGGGGGCGATAGCTATGGCTACACCTTC
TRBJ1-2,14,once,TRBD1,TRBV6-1,CASSEQGGKDGYTF,TGTGCCAGCAGTGAACAGGGGGGGAAAGATGGCTACACCTTC
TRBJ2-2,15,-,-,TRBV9,CASSEPGSYTGELFF,TGTGCCAGCAGCGAACCGGGTTCATATACCGGGGAGCTGTTTTTT
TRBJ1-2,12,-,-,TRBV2,CASSQWGYGYTF,TGTGCCAGCAGTCAGTGGGGCTATGGCTACACCTTC
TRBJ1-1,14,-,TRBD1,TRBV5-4,CASKDRGLDTEAFF,TGTGCCAGCAAGGACAGGGGGCTTGACACTGAAGCTTTCTTT
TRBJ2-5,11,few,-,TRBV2,CASSEYQTQYF,TGTGCCAGCAGTGAGTACCAGACCCAGTACTTC
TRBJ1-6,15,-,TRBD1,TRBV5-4,CASSLPGQGNSPLHF,TGTGCCAGCAGCCTTCCGGGACAGGGAAATTCACCCCTCCACTTT
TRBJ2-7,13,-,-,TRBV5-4,CASNRQDSYEQYF,TGTGCCAGCAACCGACAGGACTCCTACGAGCAGTACTTC
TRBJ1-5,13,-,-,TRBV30,CAWSVIGSQPQHF,TGTGCCTGGAGTGTAATTGGGTCCCAGCCCCAGCATTTT
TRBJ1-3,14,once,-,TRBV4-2,CASSQELAGNTIYF,TGTGCCAGCAGCCAAGAATTGGCGGGAAACACCATATATTTT
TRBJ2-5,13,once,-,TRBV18,CASSPRQGETQYF,TGTGCCAGCTCACCTCGACAAGGGGAGACCCAGTACTTC
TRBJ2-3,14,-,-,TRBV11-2,CASSLAAGTDTQYF,TGTGCCAGCAGCTTAGCAGCGGGCACAGATACGCAGTATTTT
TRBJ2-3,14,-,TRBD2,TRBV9,CASSVLAGGDTQYF,TGTGCCAGCAGCGTGCTAGCGGGGGGGGATACGCAGTATTTT
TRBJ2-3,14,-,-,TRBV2,CASKSAVITDTQYF,TGTGCCAGCAAGTCGGCGGTGATCACAGATACGCAGTATTTT
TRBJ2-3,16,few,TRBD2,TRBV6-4,CASSSQLAGVTDTQYF,TGTGCCAGCAGTTCCCAGTTAGCGGGCGTCACAGATACGCAGTATTTT
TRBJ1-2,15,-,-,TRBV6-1,CASSLYPEGSYGYTF,TGTGCCAGCAGCCTCTATCCGGAGGGAAGCTATGGCTACACCTTC
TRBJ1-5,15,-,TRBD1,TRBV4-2,CASSQFQGVNQPQHF,TGTGCCAGCAGCCAATTTCAGGGGGTAAATCAGCCCCAGCATTTT
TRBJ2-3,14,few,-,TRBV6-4,CASSVGGTPDTQYF,TGTGCCAGCAGTGTTGGGGGCACCCCCGATACGCAGTATTTT
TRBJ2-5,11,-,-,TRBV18,CASSPGETQYF,TGTGCCAGCTCCCCAGGGGAGACCCAGTACTTC
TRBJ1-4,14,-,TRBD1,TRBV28,CASSETGPGEKLFF,TGTGCCAGCAGTGAGACAGGGCCCGGTGAAAAACTGTTTTTT
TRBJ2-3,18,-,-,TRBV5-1,CASSLASFEGPSTDTQYF,TGCGCCAGCAGCTTGGCCAGTTTTGAGGGACCTAGCACAGATACGCAGTATTTT
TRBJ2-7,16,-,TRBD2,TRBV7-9,CASSPSGLAALRAQYF,TGTGCCAGCAGTCCCTCCGGGCTAGCGGCCTTGCGAGCGCAGTACTTC
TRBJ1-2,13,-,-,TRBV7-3,CASSLGTGSGYTF,TGTGCCAGCAGCTTAGGAACAGGGTCGGGCTACACCTTC
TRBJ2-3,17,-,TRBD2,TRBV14,CASSQVLAGAFTDTQYF,TGTGCCAGCAGCCAAGTTTTAGCGGGAGCCTTCACAGATACGCAGTATTTT
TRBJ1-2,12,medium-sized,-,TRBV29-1,CSAANSQGGYTF,TGCAGCGCAGCCAACAGTCAGGGCGGCTACACCTTC
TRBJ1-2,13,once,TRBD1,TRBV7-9,CASSLVGQTGYTF,TGTGCCAGCAGCTTAGTGGGACAGACGGGCTACACCTTC
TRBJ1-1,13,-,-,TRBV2,CASITDPNTEAFF,TGTGCCAGCATAACAGACCCGAACACTGAAGCTTTCTTT
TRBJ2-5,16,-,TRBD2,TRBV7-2,CASSFSSGGAGETQYF,TGTGCCAGCAGCTTTTCTAGCGGGGGGGCCGGAGAGACCCAGTACTTC
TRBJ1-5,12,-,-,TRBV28,CAVYRGDQPQHF,TGTGCCGTATATAGGGGTGATCAGCCCCAGCATTTT
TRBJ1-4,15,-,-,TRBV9,CASSVGEGAGEKLFF,TGTGCCAGCAGCGTGGGAGAGGGTGCGGGTGAAAAACTGTTTTTT
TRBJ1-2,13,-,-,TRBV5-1,CASSLKQGYGYTF,TGCGCCAGCAGCTTGAAGCAGGGGTATGGCTACACCTTC
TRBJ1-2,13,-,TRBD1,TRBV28,CASSLQGHYGYTF,TGTGCCAGCAGCCTACAGGGGCACTATGGCTACACCTTC
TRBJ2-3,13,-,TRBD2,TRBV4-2,CASSPAGADTQYF,TGTGCCAGCAGCCCCGCGGGGGCAGATACGCAGTATTTT
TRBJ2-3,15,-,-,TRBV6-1,CASSPFGVLTDTQYF,TGTGCCAGCAGCCCCTTTGGGGTCCTCACAGATACGCAGTATTTT
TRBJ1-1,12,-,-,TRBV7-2,CASSLELSRTFF,TGTGCCAGCAGCTTAGAACTGAGTAGAACTTTCTTT
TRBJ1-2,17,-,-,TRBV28,CASSVMVGGGSNYGYTF,TGTGCCAGCAGTGTTATGGTCGGGGGCGGGTCTAACTATGGCTACACCTTC
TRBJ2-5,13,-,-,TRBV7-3,CASSLYLGETQYF,TGTGCCAGCAGCTTATACCTTGGGGAGACCCAGTACTTC
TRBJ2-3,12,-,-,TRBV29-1,CSVEVSTDTQYF,TGCAGCGTTGAGGTTAGCACAGATACGCAGTATTTT
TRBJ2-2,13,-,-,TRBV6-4,CASNRPGPGELFF,TGTGCCAGCAATAGACCGGGTCCCGGGGAGCTGTTTTTT
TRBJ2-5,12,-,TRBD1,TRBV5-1,CASSGLDRAEYF,TGCGCCAGCAGCGGATTAGACAGGGCAGAGTACTTC
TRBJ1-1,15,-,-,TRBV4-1,CASSQPLRDSAEAFF,TGCGCCAGCAGCCAACCTCTAAGGGATAGCGCTGAAGCTTTCTTT
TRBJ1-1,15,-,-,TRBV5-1,CASSLDSVSVTEAFF,TGCGCCAGCAGCTTGGATTCGGTGTCAGTGACTGAAGCTTTCTTT
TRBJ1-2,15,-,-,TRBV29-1,CSVEGAGSRLDGYTF,TGCAGCGTTGAAGGGGCGGGAAGTCGATTGGATGGCTACACCTTC
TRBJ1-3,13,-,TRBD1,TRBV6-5,CASSGTGGNTIYF,TGTGCCAGCAGCGGGACAGGGGGAAACACCATATATTTT
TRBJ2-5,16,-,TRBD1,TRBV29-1,CSRCLGHRGPQETQYF,TGCAGCCGATGTTTGGGTCACAGGGGGCCTCAAGAGACCCAGTACTTC
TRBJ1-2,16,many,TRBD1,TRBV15,CATSTLTGGFNYGYTF,TGTGCCACCAGCACCCTGACAGGGGGGTTCAACTATGGCTACACCTTC
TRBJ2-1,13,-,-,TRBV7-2,CASSFSGRYEQFF,TGTGCCAGCAGCTTTAGCGGACGGTATGAGCAGTTCTTC
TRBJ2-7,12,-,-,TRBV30,CACRTAPYEQYF,TGTGCCTGTAGGACAGCACCCTACGAGCAGTACTTC